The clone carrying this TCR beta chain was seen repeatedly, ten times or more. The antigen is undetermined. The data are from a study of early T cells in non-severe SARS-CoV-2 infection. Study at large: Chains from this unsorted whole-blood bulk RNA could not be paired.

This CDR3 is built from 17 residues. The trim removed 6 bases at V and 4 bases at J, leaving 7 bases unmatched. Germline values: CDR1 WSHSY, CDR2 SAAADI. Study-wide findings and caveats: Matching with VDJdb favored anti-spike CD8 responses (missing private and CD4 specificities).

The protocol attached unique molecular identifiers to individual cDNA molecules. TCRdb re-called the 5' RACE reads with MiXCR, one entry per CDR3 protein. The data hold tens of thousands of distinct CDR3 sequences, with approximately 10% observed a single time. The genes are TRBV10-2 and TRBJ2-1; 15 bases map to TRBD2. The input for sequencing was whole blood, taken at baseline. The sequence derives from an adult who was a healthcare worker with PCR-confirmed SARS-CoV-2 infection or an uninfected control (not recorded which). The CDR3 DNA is TGCGCCAGCAGATCCGGGACTAGCGGGGGGCGGTACAATGAGCAGTTCTTC. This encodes CASRSGTSGGRYNEQFF.